Following are 6 T cell receptor beta chains from one sample sequenced in a study of cytomegalovirus exposure and HLA in healthy donors. A multiplex PCR was run with 60 Vbeta primers and 13 Jbeta primers. TCRdb's table, derived via immunoSEQ multiplex PCR, lists solely in-frame clones and lacks some. The table has some 120,000 clones, about four fifths seen once. What was sequenced was PBMCs. Source of these receptors: a man aged 30-40 years in good health and CMV-seropositive.

The genes are TRBV27 and TRBJ2-7; 8 positions match TRBD1. CDR3 length: 14 residues. The V segment lost 3 bases and the J segment 4 bases; nucleotides outside the gene matches: 5. Looked up from germline, CDR1 is MNHEY and CDR2 is SMNVEV (reference sequence). The CDR3 protein is CASSFQGARYEQYF. CDR3 sequence (DNA): TGTGCCAGCAGTTTTCAGGGGGCCCGATACGAGCAGTACTTC.

V and J are TRBV30 and TRBJ2-2; 8 bases are shared with TRBD1. Germline trimming cut 5 bases from V and 2 bases from J; bases unmatched to any gene: 1. This CDR3 region has 13 residues. CDR1 is GTSNPN and CDR2 is SVGIG in the germline V gene (reference sequence). CDR3 amino acids: CAWDRGNTGELFF. As DNA, the CDR3 is TGTGCCTGGGACAGGGGAAACACCGGGGAGCTGTTTTTT.

The V gene is TRBV7-9, the J gene TRBJ1-6; TRBD1 agrees at 7 bases. The V gene end was trimmed by 7 bases and the J gene end by 4 bases; junction bases not matched to a gene: 10. The CDR3 is 16 amino acids. Germline V gene data show CDR1 as SEHNR and CDR2 as FQNEAQ (reference sequence). In nucleotides, the CDR3 is TGTGCCAGCATCCTAGACAGGGACGGGTATAATTCACCCCTCCACTTT. This encodes CASILDRDGYNSPLHF.

The chain has TRBV7-9 and TRBJ2-7, with a weak D call TRBD1 (6 bases). CDR1 and CDR2 from the germline V gene are SEHNR and FQNEAQ (reference sequence). Trimming stripped 1 base from V and 3 bases from J, with 13 bases between. This CDR3 is 15 amino acids long. For the CDR3, the DNA is TGTGCCAGCAGCTTAGAAAGTGGGGGCAACTACGAGCAGTACTTC. This encodes CASSLESGGNYEQYF.

This clone was recorded a few times. The chain carries TRBV6-5 and TRBJ1-1; tentative D call: TRBD1 (5 bases). Germline assignment: CDR1 MNHEY and CDR2 SVGAGI. Trimming removed 4 bases at V and 0 bases at J, with 9 bases between. The CDR3 has 14 residues. This CDR3 reads CASSSVGLNTEAFF. CDR3 DNA sequence: TGTGCCAGCAGTTCCGTGGGGCTGAACACTGAAGCTTTCTTT.

To note about this clone: The sample has other DNA sequences that encode this CDR3 too. The chain has TRBV27 and TRBJ1-2, with 8 bases that match TRBD1. Germline values: CDR1 MNHEY, CDR2 SMNVEV (reference sequence). This CDR3 has 13 residues. The junction had 6 bases not matched to a gene; V was cut back by 8 bases and J by 4 bases. The chain's CDR3 is CASRSTGGYGYTF. CDR3 bases: TGTGCCAGCCGGTCAACAGGGGGCTATGGCTACACCTTC.